The clone carrying this T cell receptor (beta chain) has more than one count but fewer than ten. Its antigen is undetermined. The CDR3 loop spans 14 amino acids. V gave up 5 bases and J gave up 2 bases, with 12 bases separating them. CDR1 is SGHVS and CDR2 is FNYEAQ in the germline V gene. The use of a sample-barcoded 5' primer and a J-beta primer mix characterized a second PCR of about 7 to 12 cycles. TCRdb recomputed calls from the 5' RACE reads with MiXCR, one row per CDR3 protein. Counted here are roughly 1,100,000 distinct CDR3 sequences, under 30% occurring once; the ten biggest clones make up about 0.69%. The sample belongs to a study of blood T cells in healthy people across ages. Study-level points and caveats: Older age went with lower TCR beta diversity per million T cells, in a roughly linear way.

These data are also associated with another study on T cells of mothers and their children.

The chain couples TRBV7-6 to TRBJ2-5; D is tentatively TRBD1 or TRBD2 (5 bases each). Material: blood. The TCR originated in a girl under 10 years old in good health. In DNA, the CDR3 is TGTGCCAGCAGCCCGGGACCGACTCAAGAGACCCAGTACTTC. Its protein product is CASSPGPTQETQYF.